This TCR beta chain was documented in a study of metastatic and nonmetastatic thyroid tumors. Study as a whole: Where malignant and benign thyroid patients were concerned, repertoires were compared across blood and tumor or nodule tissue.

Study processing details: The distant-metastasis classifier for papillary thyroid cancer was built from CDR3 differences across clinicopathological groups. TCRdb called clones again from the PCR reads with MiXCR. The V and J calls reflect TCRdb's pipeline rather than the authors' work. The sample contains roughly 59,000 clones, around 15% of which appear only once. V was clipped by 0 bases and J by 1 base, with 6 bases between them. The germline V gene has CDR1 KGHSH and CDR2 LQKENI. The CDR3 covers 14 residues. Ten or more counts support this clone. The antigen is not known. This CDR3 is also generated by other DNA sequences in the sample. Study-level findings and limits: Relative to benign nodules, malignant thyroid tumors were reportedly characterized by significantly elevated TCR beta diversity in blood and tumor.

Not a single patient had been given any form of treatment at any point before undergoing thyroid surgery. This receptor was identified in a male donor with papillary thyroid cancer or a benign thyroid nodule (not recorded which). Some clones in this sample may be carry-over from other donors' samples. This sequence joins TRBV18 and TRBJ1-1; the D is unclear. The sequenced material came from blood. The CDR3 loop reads CASSPPAWNTEAFF. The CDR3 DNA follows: TGTGCCAGCTCACCACCGGCTTGGAACACTGAAGCTTTCTTT.